This T cell receptor (beta chain) emerged from a study of metastatic and nonmetastatic thyroid tumors (dated by TCRdb to about 2020). The study in broad terms: Repertoires from peripheral blood and from tumor or nodule tissue samples of malignant and benign thyroid patients were compared.

This clone was seen once. The antigen it binds to is not known. One junction end disagrees with the germline gene, perhaps due to a read error. Before undergoing thyroid surgery, none of the patients had been given any kind of treatment. Using T-cell receptor beta sequencing, the study looked back at clinical samples from patients collected from the early 2010s to the late 2010s. The CDR3 goes from the cysteine to the phenylalanine over 14 residues. The CDR3 DNA has 42 bases and is translated from base 1. Reading the germline V gene gives CDR1 KGHSH and CDR2 LQKENI. General findings and caveats noted by the study authors: In both blood and tumor samples, malignant tumors were reported to have significantly higher TCR beta diversity than benign nodules.

Library creation used PCR. TCRdb names Illumina HiSeq 4000 as the instrument used. High-throughput sequencing was used to profile the CDR3 region of the TCR beta-chain in every patient. For the original study's pipeline: Drawing on CDR3 differences between clinicopathological groups, the researchers built a classifier meant to tell apart patients with distant-metastatic papillary thyroid cancer. Repertoire diversity was assessed with the Shannon index, and tumor-blood repertoire similarity with the Morisita-Horn index. TCRdb's own reprocessing of the public reads used fastp at Q25 and MiXCR and kept productive beta chains. These V and J calls rely on TCRdb rather than the paper's analysis. This sample comprises over 40,000 clones, approximately 26% of them detected only once. Of the sample, roughly 3% is held by the ten largest clones.

This receptor chain uses TRBV18 and TRBJ1-1; the D gene remains uncertain. This receptor was obtained from a male donor with papillary thyroid cancer or a benign thyroid nodule (not recorded which). Some clones in this sample may be carry-over from other donors' samples. The sample comprised blood. CDR3 reads: CASSPNVPNTEAFF. Here is the DNA: TGTGCCAGCTCACCAAATGTCCCGAACACTGAAGCCTTCTTT.